These T cell receptor beta chains were read from a single sample in a study of cytomegalovirus exposure and HLA in healthy donors. TCRdb's copy holds only in-frame clones and misses some; the assay was immunoSEQ multiplex PCR. Of approximately 110,000 clones in the sample, around 86% were seen once. Sequencing was carried out using PBMCs. These receptors were obtained from a woman younger than 35 in good health and CMV-seropositive. Both conserved end residues are part of each CDR3. Each record gives: V gene, J gene, D gene, clone size, CDR3 protein, CDR3 DNA. A D gene is named only where the DNA matches it firmly. Clone size is not always given. Where it is, it says once, few, many or a class for expanded clones.

TRBV2	TRBJ2-1	TRBD1	.	CASSLLGQGYEQFF	TGTGCCAGCAGTCTACTGGGACAGGGCTATGAGCAGTTCTTC
TRBV28	TRBJ1-2	TRBD1	.	CASSLGQRNGYTF	TGTGCCAGCAGCCTGGGACAGCGAAATGGCTACACCTTC
TRBV6-5	TRBJ1-2	.	.	CASSYLRWFEGYTF	TGTGCCAGCAGTTACCTGCGCTGGTTTGAAGGCTACACCTTC
TRBV4-1	TRBJ1-2	.	.	CASSTPGGWNGYTF	TGCGCCAGCAGCACCCCGGGCGGGTGGAATGGCTACACCTTC
TRBV11-2	TRBJ1-4	.	.	CASSSMAATNEKLFF	TGTGCCAGCAGTTCTATGGCGGCAACTAATGAAAAACTGTTTTTT
TRBV19	TRBJ1-5	.	.	CASSRRVQEQPQHF	TGTGCCAGTAGCCGCAGGGTGCAGGAGCAGCCCCAGCATTTT
TRBV4-1	TRBJ2-1	.	.	CASSQDSRDAALGGQFF	TGCGCCAGCAGCCAAGATAGTAGGGACGCCGCCCTGGGGGGACAGTTCTTC
TRBV28	TRBJ2-1	.	.	CASSPPGGWNEQFF	TGTGCCAGCAGCCCCCCAGGTGGGTGGAATGAGCAGTTCTTC
TRBV7-8	TRBJ1-5	TRBD1	once	CASSPQDRDQPQHF	TGTGCCAGCAGCCCGCAGGACAGGGACCAGCCCCAGCATTTT
TRBV19	TRBJ1-2	.	.	CASSIISGERGYTF	TGTGCCAGTAGTATCATCAGCGGGGAGCGTGGCTACACCTTC
TRBV11-2	TRBJ1-1	.	.	CASSPIDTEAFF	TGTGCCAGCAGCCCAATAGACACTGAAGCTTTCTTT
TRBV5-5	TRBJ1-4	.	.	CASSDRNNRDWTNEKLFF	TGTGCCAGCAGCGACCGGAACAACAGGGATTGGACTAATGAAAAACTGTTTTTT
TRBV14	TRBJ2-5	.	.	CASSPINQETQYF	TGTGCCAGCAGCCCTATAAACCAAGAGACCCAGTACTTC
TRBV5-4	TRBJ2-2	TRBD1	.	CASRPGTANTGELFF	TGTGCCAGCAGACCCGGGACAGCGAACACCGGGGAGCTGTTTTTT
TRBV6-6	TRBJ2-1	.	once	CASSSPSGGLEQFF	TGTGCCAGCAGTTCCCCCTCCGGGGGACTTGAGCAGTTCTTC
TRBV19	TRBJ2-7	TRBD1	.	CASSIGNRGNEQYF	TGTGCCAGTAGTATCGGGAACAGGGGCAACGAGCAGTACTTC
TRBV6-1	TRBJ1-1	.	.	CASSEALRGPTEAFF	TGTGCCAGCAGTGAAGCGCTTCGTGGGCCCACTGAAGCTTTCTTT
TRBV19	TRBJ2-1	TRBD2	.	CASGGVDEQFF	TGTGCCAGTGGGGGGGTGGATGAGCAGTTCTTC
TRBV29-1	TRBJ2-2	TRBD1	.	CSVRLGQTNTGELFF	TGCAGCGTGAGACTGGGACAGACGAACACCGGGGAGCTGTTTTTT
TRBV6-6	TRBJ1-1	.	.	CASSPIDSPKAFF	TGTGCCAGCAGCCCAATTGACAGTCCTAAAGCTTTCTTT
TRBV10-3	TRBJ2-6	TRBD2	.	CAISVAGGNSGANVLTF	TGTGCCATCAGTGTAGCGGGGGGCAATTCTGGGGCCAACGTCCTGACTTTC
TRBV5-4	TRBJ2-3	TRBD2	.	CASSYLGSGGDTQYF	TGTGCCAGCAGCTACCTGGGTAGCGGGGGTGATACGCAGTATTTT
TRBV7-3	TRBJ2-5	TRBD2	.	CASSLGSGRETQYF	TGTGCCAGCAGCTTAGGTAGCGGGAGAGAGACCCAGTACTTC
TRBV6-6	TRBJ1-1	.	.	CASSYSRGLSEAFF	TGTGCCAGCAGTTACTCTCGGGGACTATCTGAAGCTTTCTTT
TRBV27	TRBJ2-3	TRBD2	.	CASSLRQLAGGGGDTQYF	TGTGCCAGCAGTTTGCGACAACTAGCGGGAGGGGGGGGAGATACGCAGTATTTT
TRBV27	TRBJ2-1	TRBD2	.	CASSPKRLGLAFPNEQFF	TGTGCCAGCAGCCCGAAACGTCTGGGACTAGCTTTCCCCAATGAGCAGTTCTTC
TRBV6-5	TRBJ2-5	.	.	CASSQSTGETQYF	TGTGCCAGCAGCCAATCGACGGGGGAGACCCAGTACTTC
TRBV9	TRBJ2-1	.	.	CASSVDSDEQFF	TGTGCCAGCAGCGTAGACTCGGATGAGCAGTTCTTC
TRBV10-3	TRBJ1-5	TRBD1	.	CAISDGQGTQPQHF	TGTGCCATCAGTGATGGACAGGGTACCCAGCCCCAGCATTTT
TRBV14	TRBJ2-5	TRBD1	.	CASSPGTGGKGQETQYF	TGTGCCAGCAGCCCCGGGACAGGGGGAAAGGGGCAAGAGACCCAGTACTTC
TRBV28	TRBJ2-7	TRBD2	.	CASSQSAWVAGGPYSYEQYF	TGTGCCAGCAGTCAGTCAGCGTGGGTAGCGGGAGGCCCATACTCCTACGAGCAGTACTTC
TRBV29-1	TRBJ2-7	.	.	CSVATRVSYEQYF	TGCAGCGTAGCTACTAGGGTCTCCTACGAGCAGTACTTC
TRBV7-2	TRBJ1-6	.	few	CASSSGTSGSPLHF	TGTGCCAGCAGCTCCGGGACATCGGGTTCACCCCTCCACTTT
TRBV5-1	TRBJ1-2	.	.	CASSLAAGNYGYTF	TGCGCCAGCAGCTTGGCGGCGGGGAACTATGGCTACACCTTC
TRBV28	TRBJ1-1	TRBD1	.	CASSETGGGTEAFF	TGTGCCAGCAGCGAGACAGGGGGAGGGACTGAAGCTTTCTTT
TRBV6-1	TRBJ2-5	TRBD2	.	CASSESSGGGQETQYF	TGTGCCAGCAGTGAATCTAGCGGGGGCGGTCAAGAGACCCAGTACTTC
TRBV14	TRBJ2-2	.	.	CASSQVRGSGELFF	TGTGCCAGCAGCCAAGTGAGAGGGTCCGGGGAGCTGTTTTTT
TRBV19	TRBJ1-4	.	.	CASTAGPGEGKLFF	TGTGCCAGTACCGCGGGGCCAGGGGAGGGAAAACTGTTTTTT
TRBV6-1	TRBJ1-2	.	few	CASSKDSNYGYTF	TGTGCCAGCAGTAAGGACAGTAACTATGGCTACACCTTC
TRBV5-6	TRBJ1-4	.	.	CASRYGTEKTNEKLFF	TGTGCCAGCAGATACGGGACTGAAAAAACTAATGAAAAACTGTTTTTT
TRBV28	TRBJ2-7	.	.	CASSLSGHSYEQYF	TGTGCCAGCAGTTTATCGGGTCACTCCTACGAGCAGTACTTC
TRBV9	TRBJ1-2	.	.	CASSTSGPTRGYTF	TGTGCCAGCAGCACTAGCGGGCCAACCCGAGGCTACACCTTC
TRBV7-9	TRBJ2-1	.	.	CASSLGLSSYNEQFF	TGTGCCAGCAGCCTAGGCCTTAGCTCCTACAATGAGCAGTTCTTC
TRBV5-1	TRBJ1-2	TRBD1	.	CASSLAGGANYGYTF	TGCGCCAGCAGCTTGGCAGGGGGCGCAAACTATGGCTACACCTTC
TRBV9	TRBJ1-3	.	.	CASSPQTDNSGNTIYF	TGTGCCAGCAGCCCGCAGACAGACAACTCTGGAAACACCATATATTTT
TRBV27	TRBJ1-4	.	.	CASKLSGFPTNEKLFF	TGTGCCAGCAAATTGTCGGGATTCCCAACTAATGAAAAACTGTTTTTT
TRBV30	TRBJ1-5	.	once	CAWSSGRALPQHF	TGTGCCTGGAGTTCCGGCCGAGCGTTGCCCCAGCATTTT
TRBV7-9	TRBJ1-1	.	.	CASSSAGENTEAFF	TGTGCCAGCAGCTCGGCGGGAGAGAACACTGAAGCTTTCTTT
TRBV6-1	TRBJ1-4	.	.	CASTHWATNEKLFF	TGTGCCAGCACCCACTGGGCTACTAATGAAAAACTGTTTTTT
TRBV7-2	TRBJ1-4	.	.	CASSQDRPGANEKLFF	TGTGCCAGCAGCCAGGACCGTCCCGGGGCTAATGAAAAACTGTTTTTT
TRBV27	TRBJ1-2	.	.	CASSLLGRQNYGYTF	TGTGCCAGCAGTTTATTGGGGAGGCAGAACTATGGCTACACCTTC
TRBV2	TRBJ2-3	TRBD1	.	CASPGQGKGGTQYF	TGTGCCAGCCCCGGACAGGGGAAAGGGGGTACGCAGTATTTT
TRBV6-4	TRBJ2-1	TRBD2	many	CASSDSSGSYNEQFF	TGTGCCAGCAGTGACTCTAGCGGGAGCTACAATGAGCAGTTCTTC
TRBV6-1	TRBJ2-5	.	.	CASSTHSIQETQYF	TGTGCCAGCAGCACCCACTCTATACAAGAGACCCAGTACTTC
TRBV19	TRBJ2-7	.	.	CASSDSESSYEQYF	TGTGCCAGCTCCGACAGCGAATCATCCTACGAGCAGTACTTC
TRBV19	TRBJ1-4	.	.	CASSFWSNEKLFF	TGTGCCAGTAGTTTTTGGAGTAATGAAAAACTGTTTTTT
TRBV28	TRBJ1-5	.	.	CASSFERVNQPQHF	TGTGCCAGCAGTTTTGAACGGGTTAATCAGCCCCAGCATTTT
TRBV6-5	TRBJ2-7	.	.	CASSYTPGYEQYF	TGTGCCAGCAGTTACACCCCAGGCTACGAGCAGTACTTC
TRBV5-6	TRBJ2-7	.	.	CASSLGTGWYEQYF	TGTGCCAGCAGCCTCGGAACAGGGTGGTACGAGCAGTACTTC